This T cell receptor beta chain was identified in a study of vaccination and CD4 T cells after COVID-19. CDR3 size: 14 residues. Germline CDR1 MNHEY, CDR2 SMNVEV (reference sequence). The V end was cut by 4 bases, the J end by 8 bases, with 14 bases between. As regards this clonotype: Antigen: not known.

Cultured CD4+ T-cell DNA underwent Oncomine TCR Beta short-read sequencing. TCRdb fed the PCR reads into MiXCR, producing one record per CDR3 protein. The sample has 7,000 or so distinct CDR3 sequences, around 41% seen once. Treatment reported: approximately 10-day PBMC culture with coronavirus spike peptide pools or control peptides (ViraFEST assay). CD4+ T cells that came from the unexposed donor were collected before the COVID-19 pandemic (2011-2018). The sequence was obtained from a human donor in good health. The specimen sequenced was CD4+ T cells from blood, cultured in vitro. This chain uses TRBV27 with TRBJ2-2; perhaps TRBD2 as D (5 bases). The CDR3 nucleotides read TGTGCCAGCAGTTACCGGAGGACCAAGGGGGAGCTGTTTTTT. Translated: CASSYRRTKGELFF.